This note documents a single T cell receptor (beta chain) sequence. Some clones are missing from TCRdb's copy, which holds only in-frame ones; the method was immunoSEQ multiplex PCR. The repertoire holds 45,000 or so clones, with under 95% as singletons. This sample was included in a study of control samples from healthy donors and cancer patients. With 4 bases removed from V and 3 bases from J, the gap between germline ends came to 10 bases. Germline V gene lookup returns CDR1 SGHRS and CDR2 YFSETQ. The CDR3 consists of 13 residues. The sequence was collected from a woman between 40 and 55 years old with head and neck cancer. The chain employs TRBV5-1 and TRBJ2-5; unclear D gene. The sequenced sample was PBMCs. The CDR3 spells CASSPLAEETQYF. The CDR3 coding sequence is TGCGCCAGCAGCCCCTTGGCGGAAGAGACCCAGTACTTC.